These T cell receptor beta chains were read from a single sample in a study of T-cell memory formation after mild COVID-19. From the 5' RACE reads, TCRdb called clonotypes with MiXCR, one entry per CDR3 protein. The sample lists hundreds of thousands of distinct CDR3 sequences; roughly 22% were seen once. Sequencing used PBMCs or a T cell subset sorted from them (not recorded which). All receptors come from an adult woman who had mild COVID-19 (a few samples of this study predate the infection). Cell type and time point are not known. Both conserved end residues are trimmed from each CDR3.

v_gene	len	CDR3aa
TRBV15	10	ATSSPETEAF
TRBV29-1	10	SVEEWNTEAF
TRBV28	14	ASTDYRTGSTGELF
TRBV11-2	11	ASSLDARRPQH
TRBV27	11	ASGAAGGNTIY
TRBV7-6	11	ASSLGQMKEAF
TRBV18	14	ASSPFPGPLENEQF
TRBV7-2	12	ASSSIQGGTEAF
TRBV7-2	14	ASSYGTSGIKETQY
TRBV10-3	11	ANKQDWNSPLH
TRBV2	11	ASTGYAQETQY
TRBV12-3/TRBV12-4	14	ASSFSQNRGNDEQY
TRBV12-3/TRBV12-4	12	ASRGGVNTGELF
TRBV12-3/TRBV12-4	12	ASSRTSPRGAQY
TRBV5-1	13	ASSYSGGFYNEQF
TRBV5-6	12	ASSFAGLDYEQY
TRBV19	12	ASSLKPDSTEAF
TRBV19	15	ASSIPDRGRYTDTQY
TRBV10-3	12	AISPKGTYNEQF
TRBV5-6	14	ASSKVRDTYTDTQY
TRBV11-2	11	ASSLDRERAGG
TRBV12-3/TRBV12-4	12	AIAETSRGDEQF
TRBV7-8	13	ASSFAGQGDQPQH
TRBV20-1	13	SARLQRGGTDTQY
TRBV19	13	ATDSEFRGNQPQH
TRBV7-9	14	ASSLGAGTKTYEQY
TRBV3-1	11	ASSQDRGGIQY
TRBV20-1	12	SALLTGGVDGYT
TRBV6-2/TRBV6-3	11	ASSSPTADTQY
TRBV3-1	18	ASSQDNPLNSISGANVLT
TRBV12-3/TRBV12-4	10	ASTGLSDEQY
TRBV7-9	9	ASRHEREQY
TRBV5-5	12	ASSATGGTDTQY
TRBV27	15	ASSLSPGSEFLETQY
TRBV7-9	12	ASSYDRGNEKLF
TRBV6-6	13	ASSPPRDRVPEQY
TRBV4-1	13	ASSQGRQNQETQY
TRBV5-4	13	ASSLASGTYNEQF
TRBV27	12	ASSPGLRNTEAF
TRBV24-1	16	ATSVATGRRSDTGELF
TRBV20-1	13	SARDSGGGRSEQF
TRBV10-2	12	ASSEYEGADTQY
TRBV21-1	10	ASVLGRDGYT
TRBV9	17	ASSVSGQGFSSYNSPLH
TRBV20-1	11	SASPGANSPLH
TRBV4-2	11	ASSQNLADEQF
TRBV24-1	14	ATSEGTAISYNEQF
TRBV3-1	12	ASSQGEGTTEAF
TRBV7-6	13	ASSPRERGYNEQF
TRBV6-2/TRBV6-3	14	ASSLPYGGSQETQY
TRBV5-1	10	ASSLVSTEAF